The rows below give T cell receptor beta chains drawn from one sample of a study of T cells in Graves' hyperthyroidism and ophthalmopathy. In TCRdb, the multiplex PCR reads were re-called with MiXCR into one record per CDR3 protein. The table shows about 420,000 distinct CDR3 sequences, with around a sixth occurring only once. Sequencing was done on a sample of blood. These receptors all stem from a young woman with Graves' hyperthyroidism. Both conserved end residues are part of each CDR3. A D gene is named only where the DNA matches it firmly. Size values are once, few and many counts, or a class for expanded clones, and some rows have none.

v_gene,abundance,d_gene,j_gene,CDR3aa,CDR3nt
TRBV5-1,many,NA,TRBJ1-3,CASSLARPGNTIYF,TGCGCCAGCAGCTTGGCCAGACCTGGAAACACCATATATTTT
TRBV15,NA,NA,TRBJ1-2,CATSPPHRGRGGYTF,TGTGCCACCAGCCCCCCCCATCGAGGACGGGGTGGCTACACCTTC
TRBV7-3,many,NA,TRBJ2-3,CASSLTGVSDTQYF,TGTGCCAGCAGCTTAACGGGGGTTTCAGATACGCAGTATTTT
TRBV7-8,many,TRBD2,TRBJ2-7,CASSLRLAGIGEQYF,TGTGCCAGCAGCCTAAGACTAGCGGGGATCGGAGAGCAGTACTTC
TRBV2,many,NA,TRBJ1-6,CASSIPREGSYNSPLHF,TGTGCCAGCAGCATACCCCGGGAGGGGTCCTATAATTCACCCCTCCACTTT
TRBV20-1,many,NA,TRBJ1-3,CSARGGGPGNTIYF,TGCAGTGCTAGAGGTGGGGGTCCTGGAAACACCATATATTTT
TRBV7-8,NA,NA,TRBJ1-2,CASSLPDSSGYTF,TGTGCCAGCAGCTTACCAGATTCTAGCGGCTACACCTTC
TRBV18,many,NA,TRBJ1-1,CASSPQDGSLNTEAFF,TGTGCCAGCTCACCCCAGGATGGGAGTCTGAACACTGAAGCTTTCTTT
TRBV18,many,NA,TRBJ1-2,CASSPPSRGTGYGYTF,TGTGCCAGCTCACCACCTAGTCGGGGCACCGGCTATGGCTACACCTTC
TRBV28,many,NA,TRBJ2-3,CASTPRPDTQYF,TGTGCCAGCACCCCGAGGCCAGATACGCAGTATTTT
TRBV20-1,NA,NA,TRBJ2-6,CSARQESSGANVLTF,TGCAGTGCTAGACAGGAAAGCTCTGGGGCCAACGTCCTGACTTTC
TRBV28,NA,TRBD1,TRBJ1-3,CASSFRGTGRNTIYF,TGTGCCAGCAGTTTTCGTGGGACAGGAAGAAACACCATATATTTT
TRBV12-3/TRBV12-4,many,NA,TRBJ1-2,CASSPWGAYGYTF,TGTGCCAGCAGCCCCTGGGGGGCTTATGGCTACACCTTC
TRBV18,NA,NA,TRBJ2-3,CASSPVPAGARTDTQCF,TGTGCCAGCTCACCAGTCCCCGCAGGAGCCCGCACAGATACGCAGTGTTTT
TRBV27,many,NA,TRBJ2-5,CASSLVSGTTQETQYF,TGTGCCAGCAGTTTAGTTTCCGGGACAACCCAAGAGACCCAGTACTTC
TRBV19,NA,TRBD1,TRBJ1-1,CVSSIGQGSRTEAFF,TGTGTCAGTAGTATTGGACAGGGTTCACGCACTGAAGCTTTCTTT
TRBV11-2,many,NA,TRBJ2-1,CASSLVSGSGGEQFF,TGTGCCAGCAGCTTAGTTTCGGGTTCCGGGGGTGAGCAGTTCTTC
TRBV6-2/TRBV6-3,many,TRBD1,TRBJ2-5,CASSSPLDRAEETQYF,TGTGCCAGCAGTTCCCCCCTCGACAGGGCTGAAGAGACCCAGTACTTC
TRBV2,many,NA,TRBJ1-2,CASRGSRQTHGGYTF,TGTGCCAGCAGGGGTAGTCGACAGACCCACGGGGGCTACACCTTC
TRBV5-1,many,NA,TRBJ1-1,CASSLGGRGRNTEAFF,TGCGCCAGCAGCTTGGGCGGCCGGGGAAGAAACACTGAAGCTTTCTTT
TRBV20-1,many,TRBD1,TRBJ1-1,CSAKFTGGTEAFF,TGCAGTGCCAAGTTCACAGGGGGGACTGAAGCTTTCTTT
TRBV7-9,NA,NA,TRBJ2-5,CASSLGTSGETQYF,TGTGCCAGCAGCTTAGGGACCTCGGGGGAGACCCAGTACTTC
TRBV2,many,TRBD2,TRBJ2-1,CASTSGRSYNEQFF,TGTGCCAGCACAAGCGGGAGGTCCTACAATGAGCAGTTCTTC
TRBV2,many,NA,TRBJ1-2,CASTALSGYTF,TGTGCCAGCACGGCACTTTCAGGCTACACCTTC
TRBV19,few,TRBD1,TRBJ2-1,CASSIRPGQGTDNEQFF,TGTGCCAGTAGTATTCGTCCGGGACAGGGGACCGACAATGAGCAGTTCTTC
TRBV13,few,NA,TRBJ1-1,CASRRTGQIEAFF,TGTGCCAGCAGACGTACTGGACAGATTGAAGCTTTCTTT
TRBV6-1,NA,TRBD1,TRBJ2-7,CASSRQGFYEQYF,TGTGCCAGCAGTCGACAGGGGTTCTACGAGCAGTACTTC
TRBV6-1,few,NA,TRBJ1-1,CASSPGQGISEAFF,TGTGCCAGCAGCCCGGGCCAGGGGATATCGGAGGCTTTCTTT
TRBV20-1,NA,NA,TRBJ2-1,CSAMDPNEQFF,TGCAGTGCTATGGACCCCAATGAGCAGTTCTTC
TRBV7-3,NA,NA,TRBJ1-5,CASRPQIGGNQPQHF,TGTGCCAGCAGGCCTCAAATCGGTGGAAATCAGCCCCAGCATTTT
TRBV20-1,few,TRBD1,TRBJ1-2,CRWGQPSNYGYTF,TGCAGATGGGGACAGCCCTCAAACTATGGCTACACCTTC
TRBV9,few,TRBD1,TRBJ2-5,CASSAVTTGEVGETQYF,TGTGCCAGCAGCGCCGTAACCACAGGGGAAGTCGGAGAGACCCAGTACTTC
TRBV27,few,NA,TRBJ2-5,CASSLGLERATQYF,TGTGCCAGCAGTTTAGGATTAGAGCGCGCGACCCAGTACTTC
TRBV6-2/TRBV6-3,NA,TRBD2,TRBJ2-2,CASRGSGGADTGELFF,TGTGCCAGCAGAGGTAGCGGGGGGGCTGACACCGGGGAGCTGTTTTTT
TRBV7-9,many,TRBD2,TRBJ2-7,CASSPGASGSLYEQYF,TGTGCCAGCAGCCCAGGGGCTAGCGGGAGTCTCTACGAGCAGTACTTC
TRBV19,NA,TRBD2,TRBJ2-1,CASTKGGTSGSNEQFF,TGTGCCAGTACCAAAGGAGGGACTAGCGGGAGCAATGAGCAGTTCTTC
TRBV6-1,few,TRBD1,TRBJ1-2,CASSRRDTGGYNYGYTF,TGTGCCAGCAGTCGCAGGGACACAGGGGGCTACAACTATGGCTACACCTTC
TRBV18,many,NA,TRBJ2-1,CASSALVWVGNEQFF,TGTGCCAGCTCAGCATTGGTATGGGTGGGGAATGAGCAGTTCTTC
TRBV6-2/TRBV6-3,NA,NA,TRBJ1-1,CASSPLLGGGIRNTEAFF,TGTGCCAGCAGCCCATTGCTTGGGGGGGGCATTCGGAACACTGAAGCTTTCTTT
TRBV6-1,many,TRBD1,TRBJ1-5,CASSVQGNDGSNQPQHF,TGTGCCAGCAGTGTACAGGGGAATGACGGGAGCAATCAGCCCCAGCATTTT
TRBV25-1,NA,NA,TRBJ1-5,CASSDGRGSNQPQHF,TGTGCCAGCAGTGATGGGAGGGGAAGCAATCAGCCCCAGCATTTT
TRBV3-1,many,NA,TRBJ2-7,CASSQDLSYEQYF,TGTGCCAGCAGCCAAGATTTAAGCTACGAGCAGTACTTC
TRBV5-1,NA,NA,TRBJ2-1,CASSPMAGIGFF,TGCGCCAGCAGCCCTATGGCCGGGATAGGGTTCTTC
TRBV29-1,few,TRBD2,TRBJ2-1,CSVESLAGGYNEQFF,TGCAGCGTTGAGAGCCTAGCGGGGGGGTACAATGAGCAGTTCTTC
TRBV2,many,TRBD1,TRBJ1-1,CASSSGTGVAEAFF,TGTGCCAGCAGTTCCGGGACAGGGGTCGCTGAAGCTTTCTTT